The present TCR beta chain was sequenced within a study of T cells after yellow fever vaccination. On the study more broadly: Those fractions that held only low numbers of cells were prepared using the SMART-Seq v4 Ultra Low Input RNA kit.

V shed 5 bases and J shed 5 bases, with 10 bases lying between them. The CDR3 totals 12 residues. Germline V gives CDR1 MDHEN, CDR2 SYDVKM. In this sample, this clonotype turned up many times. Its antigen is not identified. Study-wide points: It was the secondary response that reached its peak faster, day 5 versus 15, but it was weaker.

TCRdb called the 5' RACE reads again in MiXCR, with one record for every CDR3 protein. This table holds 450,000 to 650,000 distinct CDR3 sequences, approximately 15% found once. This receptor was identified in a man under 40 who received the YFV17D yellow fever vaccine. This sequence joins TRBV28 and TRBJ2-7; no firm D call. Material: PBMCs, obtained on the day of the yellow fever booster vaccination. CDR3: CASSLEVDEQYF. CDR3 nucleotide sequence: TGTGCCAGCAGTCTTGAAGTGGACGAGCAGTACTTC. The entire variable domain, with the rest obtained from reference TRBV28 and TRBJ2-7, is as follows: DVKVTQSSRYLVKRTGEKVFLECVQDMDHENMFWYRQDPGLGLRLIYFSYDVKMKEKGDIPEGYSVSREKKERFSLILESASTNQTSMYLCASSLEVDEQYFGPGTRLTVT.